This T cell receptor beta chain was obtained from a study of OX40 agonist ivuxolimab in advanced cancers. Describing the broader study: The costimulatory receptor OX40 (CD134) was targeted by ivuxolimab, a fully human IgG2 agonistic monoclonal antibody. Intravenous ivuxolimab was administered to patients every 2 weeks at six dose levels: 0.01, 0.1, 0.3, 1.5, 3 and 10 mg/kg. Of the approximately 53 patients in dose escalation, about 20 had hepatocellular carcinoma, some 15 had melanoma, 9 had renal cell carcinoma and 9 had head and neck cancer. A male proportion of roughly 80% and a mean age of about 60 years, ranging from 23 to 79, were recorded for the dose-escalation cohort. Prior anti-PD-1, anti-PD-L1 or anti-CTLA-4 therapy was permitted, and 35% to 40% of dose-escalation patients had received checkpoint inhibitors. Three dose-escalation patients achieved partial responses, one with hepatocellular carcinoma and two with cutaneous melanoma. Peripheral TCRbeta sequencing was intended to test whether TCR sequence diversity was altered and clonal T-cell expansion was caused by ivuxolimab. The paper describes the monotherapy dose-escalation part (N ≈ 51 patients) of the phase I trial of ivuxolimab. The paper's findings and limits, for the study overall: In partial responders in the 0.1-3.0 mg/kg groups, normalized peripheral clonal expansion was found to be among the lowest, especially among CD8+ T cells. Low levels of normalized T-cell clonal expansion were also seen in some nonresponding patients. The antigen specificity of the clonally expanded peripheral T cells was not determined. After ivuxolimab, more expanded clones were found on average in CD8+ T cells than in CD4+ T cells. At doses from 0.1 to 3.0 mg/kg, clonal expansion was seen in both CD4+ and CD8+ blood T cells between baseline and week 6.

The CDR3 sequence holds 17 residues, the cysteine and phenylalanine included. The DNA shown is the 51-base CDR3, in frame from base 1. V and J are trimmed by 4 bases and 0 bases, and the gene matches miss 10 bases of the junction. In the germline V gene, CDR1 corresponds to LGHNA and CDR2 to YNFKEQ. Genomic DNA was isolated from the sorted cells so that the TCRbeta CDR3 region could be sequenced. TCRbeta CDR3 regions were sequenced using the immunoSEQ Assay. The table comes from immuneACCESS by way of TCRdb, which keeps in-frame sequences with V and J called. Part of the clones is missing from these tables; in studies checked, under half for an unresolved V gene and the rest for unknown reasons. The table for this sample lists roughly 93,000 clones; under 85% of them were counted only once. The ten biggest clones cover 5.8% of the sample. Patients with autoimmune disease history or receiving systemic immunosuppression were excluded from the trial. Peripheral blood for TCR sequencing was collected from all dose cohorts at baseline, on cycle 4 day 1, and on cycle 7 day 1. The samples were taken from a phase I, first-in-human, multicenter, open-label dose-escalation trial of ivuxolimab. Adults with locally advanced or metastatic melanoma, renal cell, hepatocellular, or head and neck squamous cell carcinoma were enrolled in the trial. Before TCR sequencing, CD4+ and CD8+ T cells were separately sorted from peripheral blood.

Points on this clone: This clone's antigen is unknown. Per-nucleotide qualities are absent, and no much larger clonotype sits a single base away.

The chain employs TRBV4-2 and TRBJ2-5, with 8 bases in between that match TRBD2. The material sequenced was CD4+ or CD8+ T cells sorted from blood, taken in a trial of the OX40 agonist ivuxolimab. The sequence was obtained from an adult with an advanced solid tumor such as melanoma, head and neck, liver or kidney cancer. The CDR3 in this case is CASSPTRVTSDQETQYF. DNA sequence: TGTGCCAGCAGCCCGACCCGCGTGACTAGCGACCAAGAGACCCAGTACTTC.